Detailed here is one T cell receptor (beta chain). It lacks a known antigen. Qualities for individual bases were not recorded, and no much larger clone is one base off. These data belong to a study of OX40 agonist ivuxolimab in advanced cancers. Context from the whole study: The costimulatory receptor OX40 (CD134) was targeted by ivuxolimab, a fully human IgG2 agonistic monoclonal antibody. Intravenous ivuxolimab was administered to patients every 2 weeks at six dose levels: 0.01, 0.1, 0.3, 1.5, 3 and 10 mg/kg. Of the approximately 50 dose-escalation patients, hepatocellular carcinoma was present in about 19, melanoma in some 15, renal cell carcinoma in 9 and head and neck cancer in 9. The dose-escalation cohort was almost 85% male with a mean age of about 54 years, ranging from 23 to 79. Patients were allowed to have had prior anti-PD-1, anti-PD-L1 or anti-CTLA-4 therapy, and 40% to 45% of the dose-escalation patients had been treated with checkpoint inhibitors. Partial responses occurred in three dose-escalation patients: two with cutaneous melanoma and one with hepatocellular carcinoma. Peripheral TCRbeta sequencing aimed to test whether ivuxolimab altered TCR sequence diversity and caused clonal T-cell expansion. The paper describes the monotherapy dose-escalation part (N = 52 patients) of the phase I trial of ivuxolimab.

To sequence the TCRbeta CDR3 region, genomic DNA was isolated from the sorted cells. The immunoSEQ Assay was used for sequencing of TCRbeta CDR3 regions. TCRdb holds this immuneACCESS table with in-frame rearrangements only. Some clones are missing; in checked studies, unresolved V genes explain under half, and the rest has no known cause. The sample yields about 120,000 clones; around 93% were counted once. The ten largest account for more than 0.15% of the sample. Patients with autoimmune disease history or receiving systemic immunosuppression were excluded from the trial. Peripheral blood for TCR sequencing was collected from all dose cohorts at baseline, on cycle 4 day 1, and on cycle 7 day 1. Samples came from an open-label, multicenter, first-in-human phase I dose-escalation trial of ivuxolimab. Adults with locally advanced or metastatic melanoma, renal cell carcinoma, hepatocellular carcinoma or head and neck squamous cell carcinoma were enrolled in the trial. Before TCR sequencing, CD4+ T cells and CD8+ T cells were sorted from peripheral blood as separate populations.

Results the study describes overall, beyond this receptor: Antigen specificity was not determined for the clonally expanded peripheral T cells. At doses of 0.1 to 3.0 mg/kg, clonal expansion of both CD4+ and CD8+ T cells in blood was seen between baseline and week 6. On average, CD8+ T cells showed more expanded clones than CD4+ T cells after ivuxolimab. Partial responders in the 0.1-3.0 mg/kg groups had among the lowest normalized peripheral clonal expansion, especially among CD8+ T cells. Low levels of normalized T-cell clonal expansion were also shown by some nonresponding patients.

Clipping removes 2 bases from V and 6 bases from J, with 7 as the unmatched junction base count. The CDR3 numbers 15 residues from cysteine through phenylalanine. Only the CDR3 DNA is retained, 45 bases long and in frame from the first base. CDR1 SGHRS and CDR2 YFSETQ are derived from the germline V gene. The clonotype originates from an adult with an advanced solid tumor such as melanoma, head and neck, liver or kidney cancer. This chain is built from TRBV5-1 and TRBJ2-1; 8 middle bases align to TRBD2. The source material was CD4+ or CD8+ T cells sorted from blood, sampled in a trial of the OX40 agonist ivuxolimab. The sequenced DNA: TGCGCCAGCAGCTTACAACAGACTAGCGCCAATGAGCAGTTCTTC. The encoded protein is CASSLQQTSANEQFF.